Listed here is a single TCR beta chain. Its antigen remains undetermined. The sample holds no much larger clone one base away, and base qualities are not on file. This record comes from a study of Ad26.COV2.S vaccination and SARS-CoV-2 variants (dated by TCRdb to the early 2020s). Some background on the complete study: Vaccine-arm donors came from COV1001, a multicentre, randomized, double-blind, placebo-controlled phase I-IIa trial of Ad26.COV2.S in healthy adults. Dosing of Ad26.COV2.S was intramuscular, at either 5x10^10 or 1x10^11 viral particles, delivered as one shot or as two shots spaced 56 days apart. Sequencing of the TCRbeta repertoire served to evaluate the specificity and breadth of SARS-CoV-2-reactive T cell receptors following Ad26.COV2.S vaccination. The TCR-sequenced set comprised approximately 32 samples: approximately 20 Ad26.COV2.S vaccine recipients, 5 placebo recipients and 8 SARS-CoV-2 convalescent individuals. Participants in the trial were split at random into five groups of five each, receiving low-dose or high-dose Ad26.COV2.S once or twice, or else placebo on both occasions. Investigators did not know the trial group allocation while performing experiments and assessing outcomes. General conclusions and limits of the study: Non-spike TCR breadth was comparable between vaccine and placebo recipients, consistent with the vaccine containing only spike. The study was not powered for comparison of responses between vaccine doses or regimens. Substantial breadth of spike-specific CD8+ and CD4+ T cell responses was reported after vaccination. According to the authors, total T cell responses may have been underestimated by the TCR breadth and depth analyses. Higher spike-specific TCR breadth was observed in Ad26.COV2.S recipients than in placebo recipients (P = 0.0014).

The CDR3 goes from the cysteine to the phenylalanine over 14 residues. CDR3 DNA is the only sequence kept; it has 42 bases, read in frame from the first base. V lost 5 bases and J lost 5 bases; the stretch between them is 15 bases long. Per the germline V gene, SGHTA is the CDR1 and FQGNSA is the CDR2. Taken with the paper, the label for treatment or condition translates to: about 20 received Ad26.COV2.S at low or high dose, single or two shots; about 5 received placebo; per-sample allocation not given. For vaccine and placebo recipients, repertoires were sequenced using samples collected on day 63 after the first injection. Cohort 1b enrolled about two dozen adults aged 18-55 years at a single site in Boston, USA, between 29 July and 7 August 2020. As a vaccine, Ad26.COV2.S was a replication-incompetent adenovirus type 26 vector that expressed a prefusion-stabilized SARS-CoV-2 spike protein derived from the original Wuhan strain.

The immunoSEQ Assay was the method used to sequence TCRbeta CDR3 regions. After extraction, genomic DNA underwent amplification by bias-controlled multiplex PCR, followed by high-throughput sequencing. Turning to the authors' computational methods: To quantify the absolute abundance of every unique TCRbeta CDR3 region, sequences were collapsed and filtered. Usable DNA was measured by amplifying reference genes present in all nucleated cells, and TCRbeta template counts were normalized to that usable DNA to estimate T cell fraction. Repertoire TCRs were annotated as SARS-CoV-2-specific by exact matching of V gene, CDR3 amino acid sequence and J gene to a known reactive TCR set. The reference SARS-CoV-2 TCR set was derived from MIRA and filtered for enrichment in COVID-19-positive ImmuneCODE repertoires, a step that removed public or cross-reactive TCRs. Using the MIRA antigens, annotated TCRs were further analysed by specific ORF or by position within an ORF. Depth was the summed frequency of annotated unique rearrangements, while breadth was defined as annotated unique rearrangements over total unique productive rearrangements. Group comparisons of TCR breadth used two-sided Wilcoxon rank-sum tests. The table comes from immuneACCESS by way of TCRdb, which keeps in-frame sequences with V and J called. Part of the clones is missing from these tables; in studies checked, under half for an unresolved V gene and the rest for unknown reasons. The D gene and trimming were derived from the DNA, and the V and J assignments and clone size from that table. This sample gives hundreds of thousands of clones in total; around 89% of them show up just once. The top ten constitute approximately 1.5% of the sample.

This clonotype was obtained from a person between 18 and 65 years old who received the Ad26.COV2.S COVID-19 vaccine or a placebo. Source: peripheral blood, taken in a trial of Ad26.COV2.S vaccine versus placebo. The sequence is built from TRBV7-2 and TRBJ2-5, and TRBD2 may be the D gene, going by 6 matching bases. The CDR3 region has the sequence CASSPTGVQETQYF. The DNA reads TGTGCCAGCAGCCCGACGGGGGTCCAGGAGACCCAGTACTTC.